This record concerns one TCR beta chain sequence. Its recognized antigen is unknown. The input lacks base qualities; no much larger clone sits a single base away. Enrolling through a virtual design, the prospective study's participants ranged in age from roughly 18 to 89 years and lived across roughly 24 United States geographic areas. In the prospective study, cohorts were assigned on the basis of participant-reported clinical history obtained from a screening survey and a study questionnaire. Exposed participants were defined as having been in contact with someone with a PCR-confirmed or clinician-diagnosed COVID-19 case within 2 weeks of study entry. Each participant in the prospective study had whole blood, serum and a nasopharyngeal or oropharyngeal swab collected by mobile phlebotomists. Over an approximately two-month period, participants in the prospective study had the option of providing additional blood draws and questionnaires. Before DNA extraction, blood samples from the prospective study were shipped at room temperature or frozen.

These data originate in a study of blood T cell repertoires in COVID-19 (TCRdb year 2020). Context from the whole study: Collaborator samples came from the United States, Italy and Spain and covered acute and convalescent phases of COVID-19. Deeply sampled blood TCRbeta repertoires from subjects exposed to, actively infected with, or recovered from COVID-19 were included in the dataset. The repertoires were made available in a free public database intended to serve as a resource for research on the immune response to SARS-CoV-2. The samples were drawn from the first 160 participants of the ongoing ImmuneRACE study and from 1,254 subjects provided by 6 global collaborators. A de-identified subject ID, COVID-19 status, age in years and sex were almost always included in the sample metadata. The prospective study material was composed of cDNA or gDNA derived from T cells, B-cell-depleted T cells, or PBMCs. Where available, HLA class I and class II types were taken from metadata supplied by the sample provider and were not determined by assay-based typing. Study-wide findings and limitations: The quantity of clinical and demographic metadata differed by source and by participant and was supplied without curation.

The junction shows trimming of 2 bases on V and 5 bases on J, plus 10 bases between the germline ends. The germline V gene yields SGHRS for CDR1 and YFSETQ for CDR2. The CDR3 runs 13 residues from the cysteine to the phenylalanine. Only the CDR3 DNA is retained, 39 bases long and in frame from the first base. The immunoSEQ Assay, a bias-controlled multiplex PCR, was used to amplify TCRbeta CDR3 regions from genomic DNA. The original methods were these. Within the assay, amplification of reference gene primers was used to estimate how many nucleated cells each sample contained. To quantify the absolute abundance of each unique TCRbeta CDR3 rearrangement, sequence reads were collapsed and filtered. Productive Simpson clonality was computed per sample as the square root of Simpson's diversity index over productive rearrangements. What TCRdb holds here is the immuneACCESS table cut down to in-frame rearrangements. Part of the clones is not present; checked against another copy, under half of the missing clones reflect an unresolved V gene, and the others are unexplained. D and trimming were read from the DNA, whereas the V and J calls and clone size are those reported in that table. The sample table lists approximately 400,000 clones, approximately 90% of them with a count of one. The ten largest clones represent around 0.86% of the sample.

The TCR comes from a woman aged 40-49 years who had been exposed to COVID-19. The sequenced sample was PBMCs or T cells enriched from blood (not recorded which). The rearrangement combines TRBV5-1 with TRBJ1-2; the D gene is perhaps TRBD1, from 6 matching bases. The DNA sequence is as follows: TGCGCCAGCAGCTTTACGGGGACATATGGCTACACCTTC. Its translation reads: CASSFTGTYGYTF.